Below, one T cell receptor beta chain is given with its context. The data stem from a study of identical twins. The CDR3 loop spans 15 amino acids. CDR1 and CDR2 from the germline V gene are KGHSH and LQKENI. V trimming: 3 bases; J trimming: 8 bases; junction bases outside the gene matches: 5. TCRdb fed the 5' RACE reads into MiXCR, producing one record per CDR3 protein. The sample records roughly 480,000 distinct CDR3 sequences, roughly 24% being singletons. These data were likewise used in another study, on T cells expressing NK-cell markers. That study reports: Whether expanded NKG2C+ T cell clones recognized HCMV stayed uncertain.

The source material was CD4+ T cells sorted from blood. This TCR came from a woman under 30 in good health. V and J are TRBV18 and TRBJ2-1; TRBD2 aligns across 12 bases. The CDR3 here is CASSPLAGGQDEQFF. CDR3 in DNA: TGTGCCAGCTCACCCCTAGCGGGGGGGCAGGATGAGCAGTTCTTC.